The rows below give T cell receptor beta chains drawn from one sample of a study of blood T cell repertoires in COVID-19. The data were produced by immunoSEQ multiplex PCR, yet TCRdb's version contains in-frame clones alone and is incomplete. The repertoire consists of more than 300,000 clones, with 90% to 95% occurring once and the leading ten covering less than 3.5%. Source material: peripheral blood. The source is a woman between 18 and 29 years old who had recovered from COVID-19. Both conserved end residues are part of each CDR3. The D gene is left open where the match is weak. Only part of the rows carry a size: once, few, many, or a class if the clone is expanded.

CASSPNRGRWDTDTQYF,TGTGCCAGCAGTCCCAACAGGGGGCGATGGGATACAGATACGCAGTATTTT,NA,TRBJ2-3,TRBD1,TRBV27
CSASHPDTENTEAFF,TGCAGTGCTAGTCATCCCGACACTGAGAACACTGAAGCTTTCTTT,NA,TRBJ1-1,NA,TRBV20-1
CASSVADRGDTEAFF,TGTGCCAGCAGCGTAGCTGACAGGGGGGACACTGAAGCTTTCTTT,NA,TRBJ1-1,TRBD1,TRBV9
CASSFFRDRGTNEQFF,TGTGCCAGCAGTTTTTTCCGGGACAGGGGGACAAATGAGCAGTTCTTC,NA,TRBJ2-1,TRBD1,TRBV6-6
CASSEGPTGLGYGYTF,TGCGCCAGCAGTGAGGGGCCGACAGGGCTGGGATATGGCTACACCTTC,NA,TRBJ1-2,TRBD1,TRBV10-2
CATTLQGFTEAFF,TGTGCCACCACGCTTCAGGGCTTCACTGAAGCTTTCTTT,once,TRBJ1-1,NA,TRBV5-5
CAIRDGLLNEQFF,TGTGCCATCAGAGACGGACTTTTAAATGAGCAGTTCTTC,medium-sized,TRBJ2-1,NA,TRBV10-3
CASSEAGAYADTQYF,TGCGCCAGCAGTGAGGCAGGGGCTTATGCAGATACGCAGTATTTT,NA,TRBJ2-3,NA,TRBV10-1
CATSDLGLAQNTGELFF,TGTGCCACCAGTGATTTAGGGCTAGCGCAGAACACCGGGGAGCTGTTTTTT,NA,TRBJ2-2,NA,TRBV24-1
CASREAEAGGPQRDTQYF,TGTGCCAGCAGGGAAGCGGAGGCGGGAGGGCCACAACGGGATACGCAGTATTTT,NA,TRBJ2-3,TRBD2,TRBV7-9
CASSLAVASGSTDTQYF,TGTGCCAGCAGCTTAGCGGTGGCTAGCGGGAGCACAGATACGCAGTATTTT,NA,TRBJ2-3,TRBD2,TRBV7-9
CASSPETGHGYTF,TGTGCCAGCAGCCCGGAGACAGGGCATGGCTACACCTTC,NA,TRBJ1-2,TRBD1,TRBV7-9
CASSQVEEGRGSDTQYF,TGTGCCAGCAGCCAAGTAGAAGAGGGACGGGGGTCGGATACGCAGTATTTT,NA,TRBJ2-3,NA,TRBV3-1/TRBV3-2
CASRLQGGYGYTF,TGTGCCAGTAGGCTACAGGGGGGATATGGCTACACCTTC,NA,TRBJ1-2,TRBD1,TRBV19
CASSGTKNIQYF,TGTGCCAGCAGTGGGACAAAAAACATTCAGTACTTC,few,TRBJ2-4,NA,TRBV2
CAWSVLGKGYEQFF,TGTGCCTGGAGTGTACTCGGGAAAGGCTATGAGCAGTTCTTC,NA,TRBJ2-1,NA,TRBV30
CASSRQGTYGYTF,TGTGCCAGCAGTCGTCAGGGGACCTATGGCTACACCTTC,NA,TRBJ1-2,NA,TRBV12-3/TRBV12-4
CASSNYVAGAHNEQFF,TGTGCCAGCAGCAACTACGTAGCGGGAGCCCACAATGAGCAGTTCTTC,NA,TRBJ2-1,TRBD2,TRBV11-3
CSAPTGINTDTQYF,TGCAGCGCACCGACAGGGATTAATACAGATACGCAGTATTTT,NA,TRBJ2-3,TRBD1,TRBV29-1
CASALGTANQPQHF,TGTGCTAGTGCCCTAGGGACAGCTAATCAGCCCCAGCATTTT,NA,TRBJ1-5,TRBD1,TRBV12-5